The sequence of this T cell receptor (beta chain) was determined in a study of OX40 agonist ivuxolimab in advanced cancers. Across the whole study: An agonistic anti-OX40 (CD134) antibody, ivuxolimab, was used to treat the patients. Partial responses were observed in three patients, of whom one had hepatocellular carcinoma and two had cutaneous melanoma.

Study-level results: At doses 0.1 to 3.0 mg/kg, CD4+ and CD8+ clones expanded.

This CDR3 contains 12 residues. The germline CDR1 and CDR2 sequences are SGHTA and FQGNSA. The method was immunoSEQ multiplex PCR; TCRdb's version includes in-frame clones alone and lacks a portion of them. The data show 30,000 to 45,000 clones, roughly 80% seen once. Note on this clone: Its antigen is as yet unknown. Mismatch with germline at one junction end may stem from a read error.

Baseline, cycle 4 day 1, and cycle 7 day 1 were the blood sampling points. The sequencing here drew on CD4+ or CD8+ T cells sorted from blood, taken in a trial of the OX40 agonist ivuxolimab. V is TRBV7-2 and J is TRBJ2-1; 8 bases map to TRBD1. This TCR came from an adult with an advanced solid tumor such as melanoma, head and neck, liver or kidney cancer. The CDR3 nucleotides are TGTGCCAGCAGCTCGCTGGACAGGGTATTGGTCTTC. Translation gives CASSSLDRVLVF.